This section outlines one T cell receptor (beta chain) sequence together with its context. The data belong to a study of T cell responses to AZD1222 COVID-19 vaccine. The method was immunoSEQ multiplex PCR; TCRdb's version includes in-frame clones alone and lacks a portion of them. The table includes 20,000 to 30,000 clones, roughly 86% detected once. V was clipped by 5 bases and J by 6 bases, with 17 bases between them. Germline values: CDR1 MNHEY, CDR2 SVGAGI. The CDR3 length is 15 residues. The sequence derives from an adult who received the AZD1222 COVID-19 vaccine. This specimen was peripheral blood, taken 28 days after the second AZD1222 dose. This chain joins TRBV6-5 and TRBJ1-5, with D perhaps TRBD1 (6 bases). The CDR3: CASSQGTAVVQPQHF. The CDR3 nucleotides are TGTGCCAGCAGTCAGGGGACGGCCGTAGTTCAGCCCCAGCATTTT.